These 4 T cell receptor beta chains share one sample of origin, sequenced in a study of blood T cell repertoires in COVID-19. TCRdb's table, derived via immunoSEQ multiplex PCR, lists solely in-frame clones and lacks some. The sample includes around 180,000 clones, around 80% seen only once; the top ten take roughly 6.8%. The sequencing input was peripheral blood. Receptors were obtained from a man between 65 and 85 years old with active or convalescent COVID-19.

The rearrangement joins TRBV11-1 to TRBJ2-2; weak D call: TRBD2 (6 bases). This CDR3 has 14 residues. Germline lookup yields CDR1 SGHAT and CDR2 FQDESV (reference sequence). V lost 5 bases, J lost 4 bases, and 11 bases lay in between. CDR3 amino acids: CASSPGGFTGELFF. In DNA form, the CDR3 reads TGTGCCAGCAGCCCCGGAGGGTTCACCGGGGAGCTGTTTTTT.

The chain recombines TRBV3-1 (or the pseudogene TRBV3-2) with TRBJ2-7; 8 bases are a match to TRBD2. From germline, CDR1 is LGHDT and CDR2 YNNKEL (reference sequence). The CDR3 covers 13 residues. After removal of 10 bases from V and 7 bases from J, the junction contained 12 bases not matched to a gene. The CDR3 DNA sequence: TGTGCCACCCGAGACGGGACTAGGCGGGAGCAGTACTTC. It specifies CATRDGTRREQYF.

The V and J genes are TRBV5-1 and TRBJ2-3; possibly TRBD1 for D (6 bases). Trimming stripped 4 bases from V and 3 bases from J, with 15 bases between. Germline-derived CDR1 and CDR2 are SGHRS and YFSETQ. The CDR3 runs to 15 residues. The CDR3 sequence: CASSLTGFVTDTQYF. The CDR3 coding sequence is TGCGCCAGCAGCCTCACAGGGTTTGTTACAGATACGCAGTATTTT.

As to this clone: Additional DNA sequences in this sample encode the identical CDR3. The chain couples TRBV30 to TRBJ1-1; no clear D gene. Germline values: CDR1 GTSNPN, CDR2 SVGIG (reference sequence). The CDR3 is 12 residues long. Trimming stripped 4 bases from V and 1 base from J, with 7 bases between. The CDR3 sequence: CAWNRGNTEAFF. The CDR3 coding sequence is TGTGCCTGGAACCGGGGGAACACTGAAGCTTTCTTT.